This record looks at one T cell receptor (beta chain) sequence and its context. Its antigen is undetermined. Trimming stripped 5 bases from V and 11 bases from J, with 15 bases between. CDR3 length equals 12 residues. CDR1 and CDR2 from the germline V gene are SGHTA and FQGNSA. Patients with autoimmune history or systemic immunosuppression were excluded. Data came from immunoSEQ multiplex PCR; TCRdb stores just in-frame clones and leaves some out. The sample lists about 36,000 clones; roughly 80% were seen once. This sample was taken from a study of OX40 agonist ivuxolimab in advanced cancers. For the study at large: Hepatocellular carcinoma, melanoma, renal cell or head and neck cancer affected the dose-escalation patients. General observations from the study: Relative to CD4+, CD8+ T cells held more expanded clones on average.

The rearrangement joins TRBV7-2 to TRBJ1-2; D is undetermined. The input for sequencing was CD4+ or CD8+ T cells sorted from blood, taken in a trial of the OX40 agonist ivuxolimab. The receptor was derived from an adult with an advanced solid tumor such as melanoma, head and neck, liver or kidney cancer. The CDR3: CASSPRTDRYTF. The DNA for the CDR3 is TGTGCCAGCAGCCCGCGGACGGACCGTTACACCTTC.